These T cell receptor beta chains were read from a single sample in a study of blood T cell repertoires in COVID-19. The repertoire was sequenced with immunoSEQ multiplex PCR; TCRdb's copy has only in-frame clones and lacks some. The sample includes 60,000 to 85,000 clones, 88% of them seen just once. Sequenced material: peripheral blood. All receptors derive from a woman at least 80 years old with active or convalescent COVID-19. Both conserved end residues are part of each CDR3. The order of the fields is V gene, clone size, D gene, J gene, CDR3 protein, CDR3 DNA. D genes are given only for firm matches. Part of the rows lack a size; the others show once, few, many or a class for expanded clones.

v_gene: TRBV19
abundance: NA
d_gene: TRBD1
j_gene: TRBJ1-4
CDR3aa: CASPGDRGKRKLFF
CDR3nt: TGTGCCAGTCCCGGGGACAGGGGGAAGAGAAAACTGTTTTTT

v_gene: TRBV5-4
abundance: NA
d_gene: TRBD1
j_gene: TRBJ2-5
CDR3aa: CASSPDRGGETQYF
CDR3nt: TGTGCCAGCAGCCCCGACAGGGGCGGAGAGACCCAGTACTTC

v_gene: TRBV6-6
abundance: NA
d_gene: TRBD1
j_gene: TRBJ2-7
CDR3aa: CASRQTGSSYEQYF
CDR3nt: TGTGCCAGTAGACAGACAGGGAGCTCCTACGAGCAGTACTTC

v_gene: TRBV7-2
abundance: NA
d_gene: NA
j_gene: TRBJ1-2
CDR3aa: CASSIQGGGYGYTF
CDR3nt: TGTGCCAGCAGCATACAGGGTGGCGGCTATGGCTACACCTTC

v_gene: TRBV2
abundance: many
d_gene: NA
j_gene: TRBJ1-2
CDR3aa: CASRAGGPSYGYTF
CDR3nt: TGTGCCAGCAGGGCCGGGGGACCCTCGTATGGCTACACCTTC

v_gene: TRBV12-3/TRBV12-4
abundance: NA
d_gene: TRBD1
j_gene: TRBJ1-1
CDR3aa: CASSLARQGQAFF
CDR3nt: TGTGCCAGCAGTTTAGCGCGACAGGGGCAAGCTTTCTTT

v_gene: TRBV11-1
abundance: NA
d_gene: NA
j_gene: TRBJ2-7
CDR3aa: CASRHWDISLPHEQYF
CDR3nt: TGTGCCAGCAGGCATTGGGACATCTCCCTTCCCCACGAGCAGTACTTC

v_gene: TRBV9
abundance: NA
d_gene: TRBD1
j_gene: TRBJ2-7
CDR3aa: CASSGRDRLFF
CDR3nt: TGTGCCAGCAGCGGCCGGGACAGGCTTTTTTTC

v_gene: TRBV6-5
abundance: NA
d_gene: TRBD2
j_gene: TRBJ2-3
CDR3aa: CASSTSGGSVPQYF
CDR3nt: TGTGCCAGCAGTACTAGCGGGGGTAGCGTGCCGCAGTATTTT

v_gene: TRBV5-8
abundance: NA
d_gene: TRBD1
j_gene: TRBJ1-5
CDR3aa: CASSYNTGVGNQPQHF
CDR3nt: TGTGCCAGCAGCTATAATACAGGGGTTGGCAATCAGCCCCAGCATTTT

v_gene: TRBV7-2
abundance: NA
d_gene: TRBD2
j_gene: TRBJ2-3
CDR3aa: CASSPPGLAASTDTQYF
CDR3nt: TGTGCCAGCAGCCCCCCGGGACTAGCGGCGAGCACAGATACGCAGTATTTT

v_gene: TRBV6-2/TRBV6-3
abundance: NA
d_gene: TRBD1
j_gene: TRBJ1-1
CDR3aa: CASSYIQGTEAFF
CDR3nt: TGTGCCAGCAGTTACATACAGGGGACTGAAGCTTTCTTT

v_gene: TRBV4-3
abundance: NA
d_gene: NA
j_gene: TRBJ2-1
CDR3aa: CASSQGLLRPSYNEQFF
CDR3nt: TGCGCCAGCAGCCAAGGATTACTTCGTCCCTCCTACAATGAGCAGTTCTTC

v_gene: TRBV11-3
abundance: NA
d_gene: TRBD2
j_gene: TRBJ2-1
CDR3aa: CASSQTSGSGNEQFF
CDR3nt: TGTGCCAGCAGCCAGACTAGCGGGAGTGGCAATGAGCAGTTCTTC

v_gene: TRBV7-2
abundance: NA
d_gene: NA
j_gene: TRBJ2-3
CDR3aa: CASSSSGATDTQYF
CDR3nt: TGTGCCAGCAGCTCCTCTGGGGCCACAGATACGCAGTATTTT

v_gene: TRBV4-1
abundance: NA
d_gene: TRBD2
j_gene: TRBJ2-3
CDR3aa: CASSPVAGGLVDTQYF
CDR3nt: TGCGCCAGCAGCCCTGTAGCGGGGGGGCTTGTAGATACGCAGTATTTT

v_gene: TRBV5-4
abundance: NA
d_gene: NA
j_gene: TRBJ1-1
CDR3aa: CASSLPGPDTEAFF
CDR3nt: TGTGCCAGCAGCTTGCCAGGGCCAGACACTGAAGCTTTCTTT

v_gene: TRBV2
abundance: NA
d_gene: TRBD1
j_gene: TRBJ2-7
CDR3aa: CASSELRDRRGQAQYF
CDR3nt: TGTGCCAGCAGTGAATTGCGAGATAGGCGCGGACAGGCGCAGTACTTC

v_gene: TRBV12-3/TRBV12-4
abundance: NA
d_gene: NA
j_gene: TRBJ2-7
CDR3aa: CASSLQGSREQYF
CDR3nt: TGTGCCAGCAGCCTACAGGGATCGCGGGAGCAGTACTTC

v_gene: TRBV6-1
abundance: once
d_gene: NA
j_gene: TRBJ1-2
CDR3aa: CASSAARQGPYGYTF
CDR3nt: TGTGCCAGCAGTGCAGCCCGGCAGGGTCCCTATGGCTACACCTTC

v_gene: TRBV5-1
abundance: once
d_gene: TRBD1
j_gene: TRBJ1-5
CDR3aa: CASSATGGAQPQHF
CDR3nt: TGCGCCAGCAGCGCAACAGGGGGCGCGCAGCCCCAGCATTTT

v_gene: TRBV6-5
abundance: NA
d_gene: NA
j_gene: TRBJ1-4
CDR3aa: CASNPDLVNEKLFF
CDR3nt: TGTGCCAGCAATCCTGACCTAGTTAATGAAAAACTGTTTTTT

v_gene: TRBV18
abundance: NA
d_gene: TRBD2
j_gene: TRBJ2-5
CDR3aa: CASSPLAGPGAQYF
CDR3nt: TGTGCCAGCTCACCACTAGCGGGACCCGGGGCCCAGTACTTC

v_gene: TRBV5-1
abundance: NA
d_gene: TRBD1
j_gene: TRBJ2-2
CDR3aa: CASTSGQDTGELFF
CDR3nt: TGCGCCAGCACCTCGGGACAGGACACCGGGGAGCTGTTTTTT

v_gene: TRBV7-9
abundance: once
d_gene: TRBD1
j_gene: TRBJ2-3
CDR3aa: CASSFWDRDPDTQYF
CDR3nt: TGTGCCAGCAGCTTTTGGGACAGGGATCCAGATACGCAGTATTTT

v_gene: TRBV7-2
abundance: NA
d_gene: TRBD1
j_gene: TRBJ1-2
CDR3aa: CASTSIPSTGSGYGYTF
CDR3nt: TGTGCCAGCACCTCAATACCCTCGACAGGGTCGGGCTATGGCTACACCTTC

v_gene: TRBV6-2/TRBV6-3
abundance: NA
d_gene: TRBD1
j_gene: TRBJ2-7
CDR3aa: CASSYVGQGRIEQYF
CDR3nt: TGTGCCAGCAGTTACGTGGGACAGGGCAGGATCGAGCAGTACTTC

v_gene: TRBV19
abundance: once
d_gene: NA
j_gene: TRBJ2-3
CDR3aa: CASSNYLVPSTDTQYF
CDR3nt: TGTGCCAGTAGCAACTATTTGGTACCCAGCACAGATACGCAGTATTTT

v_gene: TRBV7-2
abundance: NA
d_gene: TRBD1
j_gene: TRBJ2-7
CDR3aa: CASSPTGDPYEQYF
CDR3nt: TGTGCCAGCAGCCCGACAGGGGATCCCTACGAGCAGTACTTC